A single sample is the source of the 2 T cell receptor beta chains below, sequenced in a study of breast tumors, draining lymph nodes, adjacent tissues (dated by TCRdb to the mid-2010s). To prepare the library, multiplex PCR was applied. The sequencer was an Illumina HiSeq 2000. TCRdb reran the public reads through fastp at Q25 and MiXCR, keeping productive beta chains. Each entry is one CDR3 protein sequence, shown with its most common DNA and genes. The sample contains 90,000 to 120,000 distinct CDR3 sequences, around 20% of them found a single time. The ten largest make up less than 1.5% of the sample. Lymph node samples were obtained from the axillary draining lymph nodes of breast cancer patients. The sample consisted of axillary lymph node tissue. These TCRs come from a female donor with breast cancer. Some clones in this sample may be carry-over from other donors' samples.

This clonotype was picked up many times. J is TRBJ2-3 and V is TRBV20-1; 12 bases fit TRBD2. CDR3 length: 14 amino acids. Germline lookup yields CDR1 DFQATT and CDR2 SNEGSKA (reference sequence). The V gene end was trimmed by 3 bases and the J gene end by 9 bases; junction bases not matched to a gene: 7. The CDR3 is CSARFGTSGSTQYF. As DNA, the CDR3 is TGCAGTGCTAGGTTTGGGACTAGCGGGTCCACGCAGTATTTT.

In the case of this clonotype: A much bigger clone sits one base away, suggesting this may be a read error. V usage is TRBV11-3 and J usage is TRBJ2-5; maybe TRBD2 (5 bases). Trimming cost V 5 bases and J 9 bases, with 13 bases left between them. From germline, CDR1 is SGHNT and CDR2 YENEEA. The CDR3 sequence is 12 residues long. CDR3 nucleotide sequence: TGTGCCAGCAGCCCCTCTGCGGAGGCCCAGTACTTC. Translating it yields CASSPSAEAQYF.